The 16 T cell receptor beta chains below all came from one sample that was sequenced in a study of shared clonotypes between healthy human individuals. The data were produced by immunoSEQ multiplex PCR, yet TCRdb's version contains in-frame clones alone and is incomplete. There are about 2.3 million clones in the sample; approximately 93% occur only once, and about 0.37% lies in the top ten. Source material: naive CD4+ T cells from PBMCs. Subset specified: CD45RA+ positively selected. The receptors originated from a man aged 18 to 30 in good health. Some clones in this sample may be carry-over from other donors' samples.

The chain carries TRBV18 and TRBJ2-1; TRBD2 matches at 10 bases. The CDR3 is 15 amino acids. After removal of 3 bases from V and 5 bases from J, the junction contained 4 bases not matched to a gene. The germline gives CDR1 KGHSH, CDR2 LQKENI. CDR3 residues: CASSPLTSGNNEQFF. The CDR3 nucleotides read TGTGCCAGCTCACCGCTCACTAGCGGGAACAATGAGCAGTTCTTC.

Here the CDR3 DNA reads TGTGCCACCAGCGAGAGAGACAGGCCGAACACTGAAGCTTTCTTT. It translates to CATSERDRPNTEAFF. The chain couples TRBV15 to TRBJ1-1; D is possibly TRBD1 (6 bases). Germline V lookup: CDR1 LNHNV, CDR2 YYDKDF (reference sequence). The CDR3 contains 15 residues. With 5 bases removed from V and 1 base from J, the gap between germline ends came to 14 bases.

The chain combines TRBV19 with TRBJ1-1, with D perhaps matching TRBD1 (5 bases). The CDR3 length is 15 residues. With 5 bases removed from V and 4 bases from J, the gap between germline ends came to 17 bases. Germline values: CDR1 LNHDA, CDR2 SQIVND (reference sequence). The CDR3: CASSRLDGGGTEAFF. CDR3 nucleotides: TGTGCCAGTAGTCGGTTGGACGGGGGGGGCACTGAAGCTTTCTTT.

The rearrangement joins TRBV27 to TRBJ2-5, with TRBD2 matching over 14 bases. Germline V CDR1 and CDR2: MNHEY, SMNVEV (reference sequence). The CDR3 runs 15 residues. V gave up 6 bases and J gave up 5 bases; unmatched junction bases: 5. The chain's CDR3 is CASRRLAGGSETQYF. The CDR3 bases are TGTGCCAGCAGACGACTAGCGGGAGGGTCTGAGACCCAGTACTTC.

This chain links TRBV5-1 with TRBJ1-3; D remains ambiguous. V was clipped by 5 bases and J by 3 bases, with 15 bases between them. Per germline, CDR1 SGHRS and CDR2 YFSETQ. The CDR3 is 15 amino acids. CDR3 residues: CASRPPGGVGNTIYF. The CDR3 DNA reads as TGCGCCAGCAGGCCCCCAGGTGGGGTTGGAAACACCATATATTTT.

As concerns this clone: A read error may explain this, as a much larger clone is one base away. The same CDR3 also results from other DNA sequences found in this sample. The J gene is TRBJ2-3, the V gene TRBV2; D may be TRBD1 or TRBD2 (5 bases each). The germline gives CDR1 SNHLY, CDR2 FYNNEI. There are 13 residues in the CDR3. V gave up 6 bases and J gave up 2 bases, with 9 bases separating them. The CDR3 loop is CASSRDLTDTQYF. The CDR3 DNA is TGTGCCAGCAGCCGGGACCTCACAGATACGCAGTATTTT.

The V and J genes are TRBV5-1 and TRBJ2-5; 9 bases agree with TRBD1. V was clipped by 3 bases and J by 5 bases; unmatched bases: 11. The CDR3 is 16 residues long. Germline V gives CDR1 SGHRS, CDR2 YFSETQ. CDR3 protein: CASSSAGTGFVETQYF. The CDR3 DNA reads TGCGCCAGCAGCTCGGCCGGGACAGGGTTCGTGGAGACCCAGTACTTC.

Note on this clone: Other DNA sequences from this sample encode an identical CDR3 as well. V usage is TRBV19 and J usage is TRBJ2-5, with D tentatively TRBD2 (5 bases). CDR1 and CDR2 from the germline V gene are LNHDA and SQIVND (reference sequence). CDR3 length: 10 residues. CDR3: CASGRETQYF. CDR3 DNA sequence: TGTGCTTCTGGGAGAGAGACCCAGTACTTC.

Details on this clone: At the DNA level, this CDR3 is encoded by other sequences in the same sample as well. The gene calls are TRBV28 and TRBJ2-3; 7 nucleotides agree with TRBD2. The V gene end was trimmed by 2 bases and the J gene end by 1 base; junction bases not matched to a gene: 0. Germline V gives CDR1 MDHEN, CDR2 SYDVKM. This CDR3 has 14 amino acids. The CDR3 DNA reads as TGTGCCAGCAGTTTAGGGGGGGGCACAGATACGCAGTATTTT. Residues: CASSLGGGTDTQYF.

The CDR3 loop reads CASSLLQVLGEQFF. For the CDR3, the DNA is TGTGCCAGCAGCTTACTACAGGTCCTGGGTGAGCAGTTCTTC. V usage is TRBV7-2 and J usage is TRBJ2-1; TRBD1 is a possible D gene (5 bases). Trimming took off 2 bases at V and 9 bases at J, with 14 bases between the two ends. The CDR3 loop spans 14 amino acids. Germline V gene sequence: CDR1 SGHTA, CDR2 FQGNSA.

The chain recombines TRBV5-1 with TRBJ2-7, with D possibly being TRBD2 (6 bases). Germline V lookup: CDR1 SGHRS, CDR2 YFSETQ. The CDR3 has 13 amino acids. The V end was cut by 3 bases, the J end by 2 bases, with 9 bases between. The CDR3 loop reads CASSSASAYEQYF. The CDR3 DNA is TGCGCCAGCAGCTCAGCTAGCGCCTACGAGCAGTACTTC.

The V and J genes are TRBV4-1 and TRBJ2-7, with 13 positions matching TRBD2. The CDR3 is made up of 15 amino acids. Per the germline V gene, CDR1 is MGHRA and CDR2 is YSYEKL. The J segment lost 3 bases and the V segment lost 4 bases, leaving 3 bases of the junction unmatched. The CDR3 protein is CASSPGTSGDYEQYF. The CDR3 nucleotides read TGCGCCAGCAGCCCCGGGACTAGCGGGGACTACGAGCAGTACTTC.

This rearrangement joins TRBV5-1 to TRBJ2-5; D is perhaps TRBD2 (6 bases). Between the trimmed V and J ends, which lost 5 bases and 0 bases, there was a span of 14 bases. The germline V gene encodes CDR1 SGHRS and CDR2 YFSETQ. This CDR3 contains 15 residues. The CDR3 is CASRRGGGDQETQYF. The CDR3, as DNA: TGCGCCAGCAGACGGGGAGGCGGGGACCAAGAGACCCAGTACTTC. The variable domain in full, with the rest retrieved from reference TRBV5-1 and TRBJ2-5, is KAGVTQTPRYLIKTRGQQVTLSCSPISGHRSVSWYQQTPGQGLQFLFEYFSETQRNKGNFPGRFSGRQFSNSRSEMNVSTLELGDSALYLCASRRGGGDQETQYFGPGTRLLVL.

In the case of this clone: Other DNA sequences in this sample translate to the same CDR3. The chain carries TRBV5-1 and TRBJ2-2; D tentatively reads TRBD1 or TRBD2 (5 bases each). Trimming took off 0 bases at V and 0 bases at J, with 9 bases between the two ends. The CDR3 contains 16 residues. CDR1 SGHRS and CDR2 YFSETQ come from the germline V gene. In DNA form, the CDR3 reads TGCGCCAGCAGCTTGGGTGGGACGGCGAACACCGGGGAGCTGTTTTTT. Its translation: CASSLGGTANTGELFF.

The chain employs TRBV9 and TRBJ1-2; possibly TRBD1 for D (6 bases). Between the trimmed V and J ends, which lost 0 bases and 3 bases, there was a span of 12 bases. The CDR3 runs to 15 residues. The germline V gene has CDR1 SGDLS and CDR2 YYNGEE. For the CDR3, the DNA is TGTGCCAGCAGCGTAGGGACAGCGGGAGACTATGGCTACACCTTC. It encodes CASSVGTAGDYGYTF.

This chain links TRBV27 with TRBJ2-6; D remains unclear. Germline loops: CDR1 MNHEY, CDR2 SMNVEV (reference sequence). V gave up 3 bases and J gave up 0 bases, with 9 bases separating them. The CDR3 is 16 residues long. CDR3 in DNA: TGTGCCAGCAGTTTCACGAGAAGCTCTGGGGCCAACGTCCTGACTTTC. Translating gives CASSFTRSSGANVLTF.